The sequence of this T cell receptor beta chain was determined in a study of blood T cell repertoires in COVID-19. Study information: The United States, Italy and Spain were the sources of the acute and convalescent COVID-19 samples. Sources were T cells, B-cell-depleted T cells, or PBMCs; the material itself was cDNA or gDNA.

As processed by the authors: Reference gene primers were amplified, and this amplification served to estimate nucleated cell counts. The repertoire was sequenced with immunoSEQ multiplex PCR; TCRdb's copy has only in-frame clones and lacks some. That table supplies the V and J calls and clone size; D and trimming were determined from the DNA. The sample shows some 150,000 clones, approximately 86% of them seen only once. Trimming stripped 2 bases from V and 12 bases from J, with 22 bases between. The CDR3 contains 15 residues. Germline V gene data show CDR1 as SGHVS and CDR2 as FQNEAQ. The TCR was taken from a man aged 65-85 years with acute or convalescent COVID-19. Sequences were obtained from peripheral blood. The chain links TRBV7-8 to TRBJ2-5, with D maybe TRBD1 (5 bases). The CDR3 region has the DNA TGTGCCAGCAGCTTATATAGTAGACAGACCAGGGCCAAGTACTTC. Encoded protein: CASSLYSRQTRAKYF.